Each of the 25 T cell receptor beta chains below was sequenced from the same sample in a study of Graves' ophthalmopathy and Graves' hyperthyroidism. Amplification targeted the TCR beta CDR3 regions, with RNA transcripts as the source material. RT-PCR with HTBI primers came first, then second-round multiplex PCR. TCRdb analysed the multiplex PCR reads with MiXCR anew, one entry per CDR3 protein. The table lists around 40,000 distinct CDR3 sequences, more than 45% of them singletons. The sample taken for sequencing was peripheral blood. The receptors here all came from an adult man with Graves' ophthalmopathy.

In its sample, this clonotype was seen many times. Here the CDR3 reads CATSIAGESGEQFF. CDR3 bases: TGTGCCACCTCAATAGCGGGAGAGAGTGGTGAGCAGTTCTTC. The J gene is TRBJ2-1, the V gene TRBV6-4; TRBD2 aligns across 9 bases. This CDR3 comprises 14 residues. Trimming took 10 bases from V and 9 from J; bases not matched to a gene: 13. Germline CDR1 and CDR2: MRHNA and SNTAGT.

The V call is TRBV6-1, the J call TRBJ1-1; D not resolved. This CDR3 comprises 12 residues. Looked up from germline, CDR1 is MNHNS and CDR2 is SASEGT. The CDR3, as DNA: TGTGCTACACGGTACATGAACACTGAAGCTTTCTTT. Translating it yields CATRYMNTEAFF.

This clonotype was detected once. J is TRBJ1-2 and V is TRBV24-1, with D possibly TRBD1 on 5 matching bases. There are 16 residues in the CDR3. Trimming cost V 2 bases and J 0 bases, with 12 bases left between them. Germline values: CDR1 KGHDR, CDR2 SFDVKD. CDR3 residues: CATSDSGTESNYGYTF. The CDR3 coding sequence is TGTGCCACCAGTGATTCCGGGACGGAATCTAACTATGGCTACACCTTC.

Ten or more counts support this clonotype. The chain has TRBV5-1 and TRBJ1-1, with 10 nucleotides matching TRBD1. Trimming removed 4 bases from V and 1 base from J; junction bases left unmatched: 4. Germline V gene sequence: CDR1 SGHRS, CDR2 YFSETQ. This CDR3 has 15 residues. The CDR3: CASSRTGGGNTEAFF. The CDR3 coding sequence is TGCGCCAGCAGCAGGACAGGGGGGGGGAACACTGAAGCTTTCTTT.

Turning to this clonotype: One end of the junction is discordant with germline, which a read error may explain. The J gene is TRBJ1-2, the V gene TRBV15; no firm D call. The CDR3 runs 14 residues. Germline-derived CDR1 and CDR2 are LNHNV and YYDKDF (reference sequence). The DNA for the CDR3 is TGTGCTACCAGCAGAGATTGGGAGGTGGATGGCTACACCTTC. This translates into CATSRDWEVDGYTF.

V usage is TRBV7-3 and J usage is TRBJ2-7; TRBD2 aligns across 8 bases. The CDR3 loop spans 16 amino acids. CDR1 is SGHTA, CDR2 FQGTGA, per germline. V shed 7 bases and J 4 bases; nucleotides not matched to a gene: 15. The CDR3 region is CASTDTRAAGEYEQYF. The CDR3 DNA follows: TGTGCCAGCACCGACACTAGGGCAGCGGGAGAGTACGAGCAGTACTTC.

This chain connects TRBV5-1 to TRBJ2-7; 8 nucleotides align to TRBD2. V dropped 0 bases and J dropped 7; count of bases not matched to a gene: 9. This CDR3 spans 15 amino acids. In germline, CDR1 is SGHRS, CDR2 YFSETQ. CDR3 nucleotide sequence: TGCGCCAGCAGCTTGGTTAGCGGGAACACCGGGGAGCAGTACTTC. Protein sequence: CASSLVSGNTGEQYF. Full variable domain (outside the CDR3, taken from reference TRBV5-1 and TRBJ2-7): KAGVTQTPRYLIKTRGQQVTLSCSPISGHRSVSWYQQTPGQGLQFLFEYFSETQRNKGNFPGRFSGRQFSNSRSEMNVSTLELGDSALYLCASSLVSGNTGEQYFGPGTRLTVT.

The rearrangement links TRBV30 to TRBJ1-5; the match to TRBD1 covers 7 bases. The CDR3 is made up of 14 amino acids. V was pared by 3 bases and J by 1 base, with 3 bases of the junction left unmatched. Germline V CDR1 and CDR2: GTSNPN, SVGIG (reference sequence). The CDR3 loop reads CAWSRDRSNQPQHF. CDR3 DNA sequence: TGTGCCTGGAGCCGGGACAGAAGCAATCAGCCCCAGCATTTT.

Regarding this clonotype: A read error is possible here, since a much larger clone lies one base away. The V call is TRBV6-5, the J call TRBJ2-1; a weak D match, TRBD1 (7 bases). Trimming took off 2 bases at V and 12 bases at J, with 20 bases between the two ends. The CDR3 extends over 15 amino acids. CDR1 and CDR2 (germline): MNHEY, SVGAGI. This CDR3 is CASSYGGGPLGLQFF. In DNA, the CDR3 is TGTGCCAGCAGTTACGGAGGGGGCCCTTTGGGGTTGCAGTTCTTC.

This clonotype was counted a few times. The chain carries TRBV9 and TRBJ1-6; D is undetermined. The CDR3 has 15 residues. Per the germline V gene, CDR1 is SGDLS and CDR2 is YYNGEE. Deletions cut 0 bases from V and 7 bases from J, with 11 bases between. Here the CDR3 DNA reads TGTGCCAGCAGCGTAGCTCTGGGTTTGAATTCACCCCTCCACTTT. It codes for CASSVALGLNSPLHF.

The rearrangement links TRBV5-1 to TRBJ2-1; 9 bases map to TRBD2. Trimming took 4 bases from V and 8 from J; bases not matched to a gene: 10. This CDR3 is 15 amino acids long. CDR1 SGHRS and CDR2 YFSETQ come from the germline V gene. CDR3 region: CASSLVAGVRDEQFF. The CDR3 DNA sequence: TGCGCCAGCAGCCTGGTAGCGGGAGTGCGAGATGAGCAGTTCTTC.

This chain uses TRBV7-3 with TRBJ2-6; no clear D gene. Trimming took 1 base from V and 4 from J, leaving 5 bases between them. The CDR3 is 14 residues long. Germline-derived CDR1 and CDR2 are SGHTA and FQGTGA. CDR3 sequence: CASSLMTGANVLTF. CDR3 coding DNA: TGTGCCAGCAGCTTAATGACAGGGGCCAACGTCCTGACTTTC.

CDR3 DNA: TGTGCCAGCAGCTTGGGGGCAGGGGGAGGCACAGATACGCAGTATTTT. Translation: CASSLGAGGGTDTQYF. The chain recombines TRBV5-6 with TRBJ2-3; 7 nucleotides line up with TRBD1. The CDR3 extends over 16 amino acids. Per germline, CDR1 SGHDT and CDR2 YYEEEE. The J segment lost 1 base and the V segment lost 0 bases, leaving 5 bases of the junction unmatched.

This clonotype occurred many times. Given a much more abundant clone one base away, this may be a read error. This CDR3 reads CASSDTPGTRGGETQYF. The CDR3 nucleotides read TGTGCCAGCAGCGATACACCCGGGACGCGAGGAGGGGAGACCCAGTACTTC. The V gene is TRBV11-2, the J gene TRBJ2-5; D possibly corresponds to TRBD2 (6 bases). The V end lost 5 bases, the J end lost 5 bases, and 24 bases lay between the germline ends. From germline, CDR1 is SGHAT and CDR2 FQNNGV. CDR3 length equals 17 residues.

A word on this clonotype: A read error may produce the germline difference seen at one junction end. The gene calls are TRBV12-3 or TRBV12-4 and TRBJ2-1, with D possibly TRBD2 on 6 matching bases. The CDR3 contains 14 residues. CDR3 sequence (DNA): TGTGCCTGCAGCACGACTAGCTCCTACAATGAGCAGTTCTTC. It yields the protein CACSTTSSYNEQFF.

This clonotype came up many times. The CDR3 DNA sequence: TGCAGTGCTCGAAAAGACCGCACAGATACGCAGTATTTT. Encoded protein: CSARKDRTDTQYF. This chain joins TRBV20-1 and TRBJ2-3; D unresolved. The V and J ends lost 5 bases and 1 base respectively, with 10 bases between them. The CDR3 sequence is 13 residues long. CDR1 DFQATT and CDR2 SNEGSKA come from the germline V gene (reference sequence).

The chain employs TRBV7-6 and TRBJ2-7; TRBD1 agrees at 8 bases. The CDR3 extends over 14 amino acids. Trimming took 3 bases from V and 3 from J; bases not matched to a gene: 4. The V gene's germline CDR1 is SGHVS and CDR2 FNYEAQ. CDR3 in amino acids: CASSLAGQVYEQYF. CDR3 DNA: TGTGCCAGCAGCTTGGCGGGACAGGTCTACGAGCAGTACTTC. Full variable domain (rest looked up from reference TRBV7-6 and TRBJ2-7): GAGVSQSPRYKVTKRGQDVALRCDPISGHVSLYWYRQALGQGPEFLTYFNYEAQQDKSGLPNDRFSAERPEGSISTLTIQRTEQRDSAMYRCASSLAGQVYEQYFGPGTRLTVT.

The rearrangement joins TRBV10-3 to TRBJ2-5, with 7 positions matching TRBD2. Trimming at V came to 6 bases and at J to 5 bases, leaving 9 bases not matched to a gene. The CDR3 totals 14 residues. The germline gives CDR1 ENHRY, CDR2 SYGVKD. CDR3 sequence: CAIRPTGGDETQYF. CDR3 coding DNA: TGTGCCATCAGGCCAACGGGAGGAGACGAGACCCAGTACTTC.

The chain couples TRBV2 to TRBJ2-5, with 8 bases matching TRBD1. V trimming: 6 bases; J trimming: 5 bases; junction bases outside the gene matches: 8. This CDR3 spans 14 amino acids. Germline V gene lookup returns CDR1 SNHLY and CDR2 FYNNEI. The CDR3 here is CASRAGTGYETQYF. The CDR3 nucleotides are TGTGCCAGCAGGGCCGGGACAGGATATGAGACCCAGTACTTC.

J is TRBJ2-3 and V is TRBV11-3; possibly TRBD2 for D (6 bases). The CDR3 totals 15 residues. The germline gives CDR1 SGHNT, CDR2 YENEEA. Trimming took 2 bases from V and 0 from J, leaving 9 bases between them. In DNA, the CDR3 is TGTGCCAGCAGCTTAACCGGGACTAGCACAGATACGCAGTATTTT. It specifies CASSLTGTSTDTQYF. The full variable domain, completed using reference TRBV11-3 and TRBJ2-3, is EAGVVQSPRYKIIEKKQPVAFWCNPISGHNTLYWYLQNLGQGPELLIRYENEEAVDDSQLPKDRFSAERLKGVDSTLKIQPAELGDSAVYLCASSLTGTSTDTQYFGPGTRLTVL.

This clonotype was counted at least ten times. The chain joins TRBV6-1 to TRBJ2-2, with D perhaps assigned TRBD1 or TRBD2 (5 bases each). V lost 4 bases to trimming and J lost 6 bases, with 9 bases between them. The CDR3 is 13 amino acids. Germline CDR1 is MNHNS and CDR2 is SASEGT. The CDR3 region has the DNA TGTGCCAGCAGTGGAGGGGATCCCGGGGAGCTGTTTTTT. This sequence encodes CASSGGDPGELFF.

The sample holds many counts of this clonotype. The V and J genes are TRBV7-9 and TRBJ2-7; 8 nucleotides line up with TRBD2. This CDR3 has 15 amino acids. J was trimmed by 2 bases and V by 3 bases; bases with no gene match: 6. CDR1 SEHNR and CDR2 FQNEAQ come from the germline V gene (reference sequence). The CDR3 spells CASSFVLAGPYEQYF. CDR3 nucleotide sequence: TGTGCCAGCAGCTTTGTCCTAGCGGGCCCCTACGAGCAGTACTTC.

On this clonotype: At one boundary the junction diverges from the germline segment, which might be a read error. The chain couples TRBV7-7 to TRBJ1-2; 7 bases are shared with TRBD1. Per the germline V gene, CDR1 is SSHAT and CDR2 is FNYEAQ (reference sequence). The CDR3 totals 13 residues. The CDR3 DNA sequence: TGTGCTAGCAGCCCTACAGGGGACTATGCCTACACCTTC. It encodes CASSPTGDYAYTF.

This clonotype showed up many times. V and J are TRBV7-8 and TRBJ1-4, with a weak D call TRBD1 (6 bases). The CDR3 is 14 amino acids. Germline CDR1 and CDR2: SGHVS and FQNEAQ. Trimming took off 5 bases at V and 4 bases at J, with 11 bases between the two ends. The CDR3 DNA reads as TGTGCCAGCAGCAAGACAGGTTATAATGAAAAACTGTTTTTT. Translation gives CASSKTGYNEKLFF.

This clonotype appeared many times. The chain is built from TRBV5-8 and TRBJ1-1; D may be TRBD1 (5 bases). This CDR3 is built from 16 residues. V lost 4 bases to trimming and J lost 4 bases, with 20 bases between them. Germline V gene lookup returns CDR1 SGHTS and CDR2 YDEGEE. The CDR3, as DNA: TGTGCCAGCAGCGCCCGGCCGGGGAGACAGACCACTGAAGCTTTCTTT. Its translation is CASSARPGRQTTEAFF.